A selection of T cell receptor beta chains follows, all from one sample in a study of regulatory T cells in long-lasting Graves disease. TCRdb recomputed calls from the multiplex PCR reads with MiXCR, one row per CDR3 protein. Of 550,000 to 650,000 distinct CDR3 sequences in the sample, more than 15% were seen once. The data also belong to a second study, concerning T cells in Graves' hyperthyroidism and ophthalmopathy.

The sequences come from peripheral blood mononuclear cells (PBMCs), collected at new diagnosis, from a patient treated with antithyroid drugs. These receptor sequences come from a man aged 18 to 30 with Graves disease. Both conserved end residues are part of each CDR3. D genes are given only for firm matches. Clone sizes are given selectively: once, few, many, or a class where the clone is expanded.

abundance,v_gene,j_gene,d_gene,CDR3nt,CDR3aa
NA,TRBV28,TRBJ1-2,NA,TGTGCCAGCCAACTCCTTTCTACTGGGAACTATGGCTACACCTTC,CASQLLSTGNYGYTF
many,TRBV20-1,TRBJ2-3,NA,TGCAGTGCTAGAGATTCAGGCGAGAGCACAGATACGCAGTATTTT,CSARDSGESTDTQYF
many,TRBV27,TRBJ1-1,NA,TGTGCCTCGAAGGGCGTCACTGAAGCTTTCTTT,CASKGVTEAFF
few,TRBV7-2,TRBJ2-7,NA,TGTGCCAGCAGCTTTCCCGCGACAGGTGCTTCCTACGAGCAGTACTTC,CASSFPATGASYEQYF
NA,TRBV9,TRBJ2-7,TRBD2,TGTGCCAGCAGCCCCGGGACTAGCGGGAAATACGAGCAGTACTTC,CASSPGTSGKYEQYF
few,TRBV10-2,TRBJ1-2,TRBD1,TGCGCCAGCAACGGCCAGCGGACAGGGTATGGCTACACCTTC,CASNGQRTGYGYTF
many,TRBV7-9,TRBJ2-5,NA,TGTGCCAGCAGCTTAGGACCGGCTCCTTACCAAGAGACCCAGTACTTC,CASSLGPAPYQETQYF
few,TRBV10-3,TRBJ2-3,NA,TGTGCCATCAGTCGGGACCGACCCACAGATACGCAGTATTTT,CAISRDRPTDTQYF
NA,TRBV18,TRBJ1-6,NA,TGTGCCAGCTCACCAGTAGTCACCGGGGTACAATCACCCCTCCACTTT,CASSPVVTGVQSPLHF
NA,TRBV5-1,TRBJ1-1,NA,TGCGTCAGCAGCCTACGCGGAGGCACTGAAGCTTTCTTT,CVSSLRGGTEAFF
NA,TRBV27,TRBJ2-5,TRBD2,TGTGCCAGCAGTTCCATCTCCGGACGGGAGGCGGAGACCCAGTACTTC,CASSSISGREAETQYF
NA,TRBV4-1,TRBJ2-2,NA,TGCGCCAGCAGCCAAGATATGTATGACACCGGGGAGCTGTTTTTT,CASSQDMYDTGELFF
many,TRBV2,TRBJ2-1,NA,TGTGCCAGCAGTGTTAGCGGCCTCTCCTACAATGAGCAGTTCTTC,CASSVSGLSYNEQFF
many,TRBV7-8,TRBJ2-1,NA,TGTGCCAGCAGCTTAAGGGAGGATAGAGAGCAGTTCTTC,CASSLREDREQFF
many,TRBV6-1,TRBJ1-1,NA,TGTGCCAGCAACCAAGACAGATCGGGTGAAGCTTTCTTT,CASNQDRSGEAFF
many,TRBV27,TRBJ2-1,NA,TGTGCCAGCAGCAGGCTAGGTGGGTCTAGTGAGCAGTTCTTC,CASSRLGGSSEQFF
many,TRBV12-3/TRBV12-4,TRBJ1-5,TRBD1,TGTGCCAGCAGTTCGGGACAGGCCCTGCAGCCCCAGCATTTT,CASSSGQALQPQHF
many,TRBV6-1,TRBJ2-7,TRBD1,TGTGCCAGCACTTTCGGACAGGGTGTTAGCTACGAGCAGTACTTC,CASTFGQGVSYEQYF
few,TRBV10-3,TRBJ2-4,NA,TGTGCCATCAGTGAAGGTTTAACCAAAAACATTCAGTACTTC,CAISEGLTKNIQYF
NA,TRBV29-1,TRBJ1-1,NA,TGCAGCGTTGGAAAGGGACAAACCTCTGAAGCTTTCTTT,CSVGKGQTSEAFF
few,TRBV9,TRBJ2-7,NA,TGTGCCAGCAGCGTCCAACCGGACACCCTCTACGAGCAGTACTTC,CASSVQPDTLYEQYF
NA,TRBV7-9,TRBJ2-3,TRBD1,TGTGCCAGCAGCTTACAGGGACAGAGCACAGATACGCAGTATTTT,CASSLQGQSTDTQYF
many,TRBV2,TRBJ1-5,TRBD1,TGTGCCAGCAGGGGACAGGGGGCCTTCAATCAGCCCCAGCATTTT,CASRGQGAFNQPQHF
many,TRBV9,TRBJ2-5,NA,TGTGCCAGCAGCCCCTATGGTAGCGGCCAAGAGACCCAGTACTTC,CASSPYGSGQETQYF
once,TRBV29-1,TRBJ1-2,NA,TGCAGCGTTAAACAGCTCTATGGCTACACCTTC,CSVKQLYGYTF
NA,TRBV27,TRBJ2-2,NA,TGTGCCAGCAGTTTAATAGGACCCAGGGCCGGGGAGCTGTTTTTT,CASSLIGPRAGELFF
many,TRBV2,TRBJ1-1,NA,TGTGCCAGCAGGCCTTGGGATTCCGGGAACACTGAAGCTTTCTTT,CASRPWDSGNTEAFF
NA,TRBV27,TRBJ2-4,TRBD2,TGTGCCAGCAGTTTACGGGGGGTGGGTCTAACCAAAAACATTCAGTACTTC,CASSLRGVGLTKNIQYF
many,TRBV11-1,TRBJ2-1,NA,TGTGCCAGCAGCAGGACGGGGTCGAGCTCCTACAATGAGCAGTTCTTC,CASSRTGSSSYNEQFF
NA,TRBV2,TRBJ1-4,TRBD1,TGTGCCAGCGGCCCGACAGGGGCGAATGAAAAACTGTTTTTT,CASGPTGANEKLFF
few,TRBV20-1,TRBJ1-3,NA,TGCAGTGCGGGTCGGGGGGGCTCTGGAAACACCATATATTTT,CSAGRGGSGNTIYF
many,TRBV2,TRBJ2-1,NA,TGTGCCAGCAGTGTTACTAGTGAGCAGTTCTTC,CASSVTSEQFF
few,TRBV5-1,TRBJ2-7,TRBD2,TGCGCCAGCAGCTTGTCTCCCGGACTAGCGGGAGAGTTACGTTACGAGCAGTACTTC,CASSLSPGLAGELRYEQYF
many,TRBV6-1,TRBJ1-5,NA,TGTGCCAGCAGCGTGAGATCCACCGCCGGCAATCAGCCCCAGCATTTT,CASSVRSTAGNQPQHF
NA,TRBV12-5,TRBJ1-1,TRBD1,TGTGCTAGTAGTACTCGGGGACAGGGGAACACTGAAGCTTTCTTT,CASSTRGQGNTEAFF
NA,TRBV19,TRBJ2-3,TRBD1,TGTGCCACAGCACCCTCCGGGACAGGGATCACAGATACGCAGTATTTT,CATAPSGTGITDTQYF
NA,TRBV11-2,TRBJ2-7,TRBD1,TGTGCCAGCAGTACCGACCGGGACAGATCCGAGCAGTACTTC,CASSTDRDRSEQYF
many,TRBV28,TRBJ2-5,TRBD2,TGTGCCAGCAGTTTAGGGGTGGCTAGCGGGAGGGCCGGAGAGACCCAGTACTTC,CASSLGVASGRAGETQYF
many,TRBV12-5,TRBJ1-1,NA,TGTGCTAGTGCTCTTGCCGGGGTGAACACTGAAGCTTTCTTT,CASALAGVNTEAFF
many,TRBV20-1,TRBJ1-1,NA,TGCAGTGCTAGGTATCTTCCACAAATCGCTGAAGCTTTCTTT,CSARYLPQIAEAFF
NA,TRBV5-6,TRBJ2-1,NA,TGTGCCAGCAGCTTGGGTGGGAGGCTCGACAATGAGCAGTTCTTC,CASSLGGRLDNEQFF
few,TRBV30,TRBJ2-2,NA,TGTGCCTGGAGTGTACAGTTTGGGAGGATGAACACCGGGGAGCTGTTTTTT,CAWSVQFGRMNTGELFF
many,TRBV10-3,TRBJ2-7,NA,TGTGCCATCAGTGAGTCTGAGACAGCCTACGAGCAGTACTTC,CAISESETAYEQYF
many,TRBV20-1,TRBJ2-3,NA,TGCAGTGCTAGAGTAATCCTAGCGCAGGATAGCACAGATACGCAGTATTTT,CSARVILAQDSTDTQYF
many,TRBV6-2/TRBV6-3,TRBJ2-5,NA,TGTGCCAGCAGTTTCCTTATAGAACGTGAGACCCAGTACTTC,CASSFLIERETQYF
many,TRBV11-2,TRBJ1-1,NA,TGTGCCAGCAGCTTAGAGCGGGGATTGCCTGAAGCTTTCTTT,CASSLERGLPEAFF
NA,TRBV5-6,TRBJ1-6,TRBD1,TGTGCCAGCAGCTTCCGGACAGGGCTCGTCTATAATTCACCCCTCCACTTT,CASSFRTGLVYNSPLHF
few,TRBV20-1,TRBJ2-5,NA,TGCAGTGTTCCCGGGCCAGGGCAAGAGACCCAGTACTTC,CSVPGPGQETQYF
many,TRBV2,TRBJ2-3,TRBD2,TGTGCCAGCAGGAGACTAGCGGGGGGCACAGATACGCAGTATTTT,CASRRLAGGTDTQYF
many,TRBV7-9,TRBJ1-1,NA,TGTGCCAGCCGTCCGAACACTGAAGCTTTCTTT,CASRPNTEAFF
few,TRBV19,TRBJ1-3,NA,TGTGCCAGTAGTACCACCCTCTGGACAGTCTCTGGAAACACCATATATTTT,CASSTTLWTVSGNTIYF
NA,TRBV2,TRBJ2-1,TRBD1,TGTGCCAGCAGAGATCCGCCCGGGACAGGGTACGGTGAGCAGTTCTTC,CASRDPPGTGYGEQFF
many,TRBV5-1,TRBJ2-3,NA,TGCGCCAGCAGCCCCGAGGGAGCCCCACGAGATACGCAGTATTTT,CASSPEGAPRDTQYF
NA,TRBV15,TRBJ1-5,NA,TGTGCCACCAGCAGAGTCCGGGGCAATCAGCCCCAGCATTTT,CATSRVRGNQPQHF